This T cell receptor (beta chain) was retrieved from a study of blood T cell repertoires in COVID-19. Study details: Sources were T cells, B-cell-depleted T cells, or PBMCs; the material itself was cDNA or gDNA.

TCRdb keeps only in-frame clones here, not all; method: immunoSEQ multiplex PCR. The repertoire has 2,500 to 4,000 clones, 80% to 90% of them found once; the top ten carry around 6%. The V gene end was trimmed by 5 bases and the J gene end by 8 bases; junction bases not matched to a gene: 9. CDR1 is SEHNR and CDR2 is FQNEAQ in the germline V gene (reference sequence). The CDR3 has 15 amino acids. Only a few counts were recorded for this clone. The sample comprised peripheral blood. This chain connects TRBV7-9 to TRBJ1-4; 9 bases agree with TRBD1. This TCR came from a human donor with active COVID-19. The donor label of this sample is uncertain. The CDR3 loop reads CASSPLTGGMEKLFF. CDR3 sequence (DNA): TGTGCCAGCAGCCCACTGACAGGGGGTATGGAAAAACTGTTTTTT. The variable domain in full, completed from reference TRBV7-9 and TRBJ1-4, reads DTGVSQNPRHKITKRGQNVTFRCDPISEHNRLYWYRQTLGQGPEFLTYFQNEAQLEKSRLLSDRFSAERPKGSFSTLEIQRTEQGDSAMYLCASSPLTGGMEKLFFGSGTQLSVL.